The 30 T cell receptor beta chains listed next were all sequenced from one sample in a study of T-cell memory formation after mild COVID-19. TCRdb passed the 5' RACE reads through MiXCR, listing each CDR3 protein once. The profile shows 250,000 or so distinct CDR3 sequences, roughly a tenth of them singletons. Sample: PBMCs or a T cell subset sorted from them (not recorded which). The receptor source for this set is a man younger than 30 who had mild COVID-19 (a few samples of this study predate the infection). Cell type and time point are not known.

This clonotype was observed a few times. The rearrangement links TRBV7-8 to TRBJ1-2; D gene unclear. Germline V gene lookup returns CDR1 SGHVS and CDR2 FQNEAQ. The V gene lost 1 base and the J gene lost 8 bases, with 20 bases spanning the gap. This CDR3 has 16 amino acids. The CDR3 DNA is TGTGCCAGCAGCTTAGTCATCGGCAGAGTCTCTTCCGGCTACACCTTC. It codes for CASSLVIGRVSSGYTF. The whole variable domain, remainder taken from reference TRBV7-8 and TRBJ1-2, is GAGVSQSPRYKVAKRGQDVALRCDPISGHVSLFWYQQALGQGPEFLTYFQNEAQLDKSGLPSDRFFAERPEGSVSTLKIQRTQQEDSAVYLCASSLVIGRVSSGYTFGSGTRLTVV.

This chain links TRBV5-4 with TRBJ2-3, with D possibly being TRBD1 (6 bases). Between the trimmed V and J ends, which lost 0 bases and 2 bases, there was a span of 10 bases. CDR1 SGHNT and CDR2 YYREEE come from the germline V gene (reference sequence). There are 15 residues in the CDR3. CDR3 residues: CASSLEDSNTDTQYF. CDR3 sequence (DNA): TGTGCCAGCAGCTTGGAGGACAGCAACACAGATACGCAGTATTTT.

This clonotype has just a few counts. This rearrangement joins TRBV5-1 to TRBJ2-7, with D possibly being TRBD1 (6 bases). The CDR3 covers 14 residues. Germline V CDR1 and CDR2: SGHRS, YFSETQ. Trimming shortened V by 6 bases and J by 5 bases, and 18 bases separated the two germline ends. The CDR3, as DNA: TGCGCCAGCACCCCCGGACAGAGCGCCCACGAGCAGTACTTC. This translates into CASTPGQSAHEQYF.

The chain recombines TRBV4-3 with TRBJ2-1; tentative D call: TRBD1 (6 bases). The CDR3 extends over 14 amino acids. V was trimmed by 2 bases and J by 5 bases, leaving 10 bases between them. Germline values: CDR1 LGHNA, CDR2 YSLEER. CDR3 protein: CASSQRTGNNEQFF. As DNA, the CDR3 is TGCGCCAGCAGCCAAAGAACAGGGAACAATGAGCAGTTCTTC.

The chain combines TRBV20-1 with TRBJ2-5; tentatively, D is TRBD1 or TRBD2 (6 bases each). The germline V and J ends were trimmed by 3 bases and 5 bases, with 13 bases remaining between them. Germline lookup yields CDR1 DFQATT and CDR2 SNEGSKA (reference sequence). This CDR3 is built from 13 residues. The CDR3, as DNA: TGCAGTGCTAGGTCGGGGGCGGTGGAGACCCAGTACTTC. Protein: CSARSGAVETQYF.

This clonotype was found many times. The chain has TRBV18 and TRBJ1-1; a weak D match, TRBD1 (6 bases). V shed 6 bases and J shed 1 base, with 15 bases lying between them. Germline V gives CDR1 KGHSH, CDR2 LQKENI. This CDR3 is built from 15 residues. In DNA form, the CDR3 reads TGTGCCAGCTCTCGAAGGGGGGCAGCGAACACTGAAGCTTTCTTT. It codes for CASSRRGAANTEAFF.

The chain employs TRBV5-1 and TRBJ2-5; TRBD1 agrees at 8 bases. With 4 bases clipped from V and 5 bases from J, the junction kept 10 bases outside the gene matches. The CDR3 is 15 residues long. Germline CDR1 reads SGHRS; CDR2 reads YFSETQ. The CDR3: CASSARQGFTETQYF. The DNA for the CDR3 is TGCGCCAGCAGCGCAAGACAGGGGTTCACGGAGACCCAGTACTTC.

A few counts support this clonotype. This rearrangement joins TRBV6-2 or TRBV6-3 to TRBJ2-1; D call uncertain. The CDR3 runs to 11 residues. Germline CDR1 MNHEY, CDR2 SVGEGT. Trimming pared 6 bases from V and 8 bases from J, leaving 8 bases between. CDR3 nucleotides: TGTGCCAGCAGCGATGAGGATGAGCAGTTCTTC. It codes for CASSDEDEQFF.

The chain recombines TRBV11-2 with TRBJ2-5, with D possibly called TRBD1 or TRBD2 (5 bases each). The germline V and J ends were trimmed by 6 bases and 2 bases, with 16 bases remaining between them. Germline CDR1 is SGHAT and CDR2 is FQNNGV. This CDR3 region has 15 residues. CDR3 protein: CASRGVRRSQETQYF. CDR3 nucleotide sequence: TGTGCCAGCAGGGGGGTAAGAAGGAGTCAAGAGACCCAGTACTTC.

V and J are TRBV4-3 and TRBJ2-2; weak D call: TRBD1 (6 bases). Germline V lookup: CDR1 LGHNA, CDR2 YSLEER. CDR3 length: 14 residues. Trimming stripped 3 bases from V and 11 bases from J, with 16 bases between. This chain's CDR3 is CASSHSPRGVELFF. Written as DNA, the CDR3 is TGCGCCAGCAGCCATAGTCCCAGGGGCGTAGAGCTGTTTTTT.

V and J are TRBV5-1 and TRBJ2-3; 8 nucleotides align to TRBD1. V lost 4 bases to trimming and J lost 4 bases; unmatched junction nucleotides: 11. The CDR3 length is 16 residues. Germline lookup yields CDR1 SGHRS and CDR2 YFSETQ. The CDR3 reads CASSGAGTGAADTQYF. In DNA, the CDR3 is TGCGCCAGCAGCGGGGCCGGGACAGGAGCAGCAGATACGCAGTATTTT.

CDR3 in amino acids: CAISDRSLNTEAFF. CDR3 sequence (DNA): TGTGCCATCAGTGACCGGTCCTTGAACACTGAAGCTTTCTTT. This chain joins TRBV10-3 and TRBJ1-1; D is undetermined. There are 14 residues in the CDR3. V lost 3 bases, J lost 0 bases, and 8 bases lay in between. Per germline, CDR1 ENHRY and CDR2 SYGVKD.

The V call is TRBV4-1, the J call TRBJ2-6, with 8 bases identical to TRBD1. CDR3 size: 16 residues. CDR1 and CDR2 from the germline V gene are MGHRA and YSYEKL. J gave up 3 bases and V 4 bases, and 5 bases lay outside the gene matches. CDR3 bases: TGCGCCAGCAGCCTTACAGGGGGTGGTGGGGCCAACGTCCTGACTTTC. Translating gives CASSLTGGGGANVLTF.

The CDR3 protein is CASTDEKDTQYF. The CDR3 DNA sequence: TGTGCCAGCACTGATGAAAAAGATACGCAGTATTTT. This chain joins TRBV6-5 and TRBJ2-3; the D is unclear. The V end was cut by 7 bases, the J end by 5 bases, with 10 bases between. Germline V gene lookup returns CDR1 MNHEY and CDR2 SVGAGI. The CDR3 spans 12 residues.

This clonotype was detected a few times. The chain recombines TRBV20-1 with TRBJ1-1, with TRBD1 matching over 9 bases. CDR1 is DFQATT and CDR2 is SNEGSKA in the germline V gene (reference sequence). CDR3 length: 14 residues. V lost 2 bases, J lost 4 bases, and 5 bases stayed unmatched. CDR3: CSARLRDRVTEAFF. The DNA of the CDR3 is TGCAGTGCTAGACTCCGGGACAGGGTCACTGAAGCTTTCTTT.

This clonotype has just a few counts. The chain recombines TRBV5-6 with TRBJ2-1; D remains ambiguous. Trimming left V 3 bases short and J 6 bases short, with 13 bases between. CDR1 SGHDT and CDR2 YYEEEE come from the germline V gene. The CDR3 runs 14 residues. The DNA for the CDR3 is TGTGCCAGCAGCTCCTATGACACCTCCAATGAGCAGTTCTTC. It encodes CASSSYDTSNEQFF.

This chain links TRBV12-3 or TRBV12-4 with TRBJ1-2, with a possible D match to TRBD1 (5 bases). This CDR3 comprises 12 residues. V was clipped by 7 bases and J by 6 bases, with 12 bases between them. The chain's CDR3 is CASTRGWNGYTF. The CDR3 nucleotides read TGTGCCAGCACCCGGGGGTGGAATGGCTACACCTTC.

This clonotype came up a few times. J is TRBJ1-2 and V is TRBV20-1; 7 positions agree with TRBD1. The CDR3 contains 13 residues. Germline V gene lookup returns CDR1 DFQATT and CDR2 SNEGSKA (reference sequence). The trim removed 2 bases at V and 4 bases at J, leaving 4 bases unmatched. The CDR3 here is CSARRAGGYGYTF. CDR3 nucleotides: TGCAGTGCTAGACGGGCAGGGGGCTATGGCTACACCTTC.

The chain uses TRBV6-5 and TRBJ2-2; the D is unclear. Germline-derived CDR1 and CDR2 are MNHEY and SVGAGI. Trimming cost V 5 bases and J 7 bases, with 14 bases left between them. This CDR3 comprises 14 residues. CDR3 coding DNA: TGTGCCAGCAGTCTCTTCAAGGGTAGCGGGGAGCTGTTTTTT. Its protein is CASSLFKGSGELFF.

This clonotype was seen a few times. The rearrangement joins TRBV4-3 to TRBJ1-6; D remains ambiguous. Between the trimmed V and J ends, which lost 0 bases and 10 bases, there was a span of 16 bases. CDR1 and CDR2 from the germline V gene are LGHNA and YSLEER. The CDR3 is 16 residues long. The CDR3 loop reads CASSQDAVAVRSPLHF. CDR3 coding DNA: TGCGCCAGCAGCCAAGATGCGGTAGCCGTTCGATCACCCCTCCACTTT.

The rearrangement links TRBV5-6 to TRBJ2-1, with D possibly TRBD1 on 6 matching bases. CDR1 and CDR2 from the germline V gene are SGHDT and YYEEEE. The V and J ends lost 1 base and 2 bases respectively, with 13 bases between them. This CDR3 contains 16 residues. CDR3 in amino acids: CASSLFLDSPYNEQFF. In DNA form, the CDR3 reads TGTGCCAGCAGCTTGTTCCTGGACAGCCCCTACAATGAGCAGTTCTTC.

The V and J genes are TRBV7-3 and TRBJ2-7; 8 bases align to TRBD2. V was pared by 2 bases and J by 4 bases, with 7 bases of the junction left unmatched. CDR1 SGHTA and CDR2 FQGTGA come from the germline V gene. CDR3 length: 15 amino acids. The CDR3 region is CASSLHGSGEYEQYV. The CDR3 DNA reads TGTGCCAGCAGCTTACACGGTAGCGGGGAATACGAGCAGTACGTC.

CDR3: CTSSQGTGTSEAFF. In DNA, the CDR3 is TGCACCAGCAGCCAAGGAACCGGGACATCTGAAGCTTTCTTT. This sequence joins TRBV1 and TRBJ1-1; the table's D call, TRBD1, has no DNA check behind it. TRBV1 is a pseudogene. The CDR3 sequence is 14 residues long.

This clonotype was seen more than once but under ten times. CDR3 in amino acids: CASSSRDREYETQYF. CDR3 DNA: TGTGCCAGCAGCTCCCGGGACAGGGAGTACGAGACCCAGTACTTC. The V and J genes are TRBV7-8 and TRBJ2-5; 9 bases are shared with TRBD1. The CDR3 runs 15 residues. V trimming: 4 bases; J trimming: 5 bases; junction bases outside the gene matches: 8. Per germline, CDR1 SGHVS and CDR2 FQNEAQ.

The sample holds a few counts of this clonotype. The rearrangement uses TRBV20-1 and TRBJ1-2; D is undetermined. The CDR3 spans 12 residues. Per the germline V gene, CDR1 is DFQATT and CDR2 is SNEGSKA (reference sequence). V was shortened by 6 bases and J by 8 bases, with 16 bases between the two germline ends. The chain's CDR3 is CSAGAMIGGYTF. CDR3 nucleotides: TGCAGTGCGGGAGCCATGATAGGCGGCTACACCTTC.

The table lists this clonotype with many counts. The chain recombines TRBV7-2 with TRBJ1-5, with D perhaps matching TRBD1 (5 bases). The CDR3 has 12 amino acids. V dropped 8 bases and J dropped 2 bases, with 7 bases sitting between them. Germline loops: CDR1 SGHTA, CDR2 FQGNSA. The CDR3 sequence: CASGGGNQPQHF. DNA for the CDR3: TGTGCCAGCGGGGGGGGCAATCAGCCCCAGCATTTT.

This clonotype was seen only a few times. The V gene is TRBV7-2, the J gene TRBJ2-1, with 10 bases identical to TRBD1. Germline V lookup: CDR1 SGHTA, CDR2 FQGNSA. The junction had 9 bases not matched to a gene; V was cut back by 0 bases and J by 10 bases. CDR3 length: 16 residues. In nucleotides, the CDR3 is TGTGCCAGCAGCTTAGCGACAGGGGGCCGTAACCCAGAGCAGTTCTTC. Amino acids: CASSLATGGRNPEQFF.

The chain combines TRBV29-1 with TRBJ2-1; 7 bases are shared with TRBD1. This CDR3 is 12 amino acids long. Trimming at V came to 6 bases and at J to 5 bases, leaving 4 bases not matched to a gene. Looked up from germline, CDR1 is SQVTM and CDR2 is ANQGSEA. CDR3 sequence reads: CSVYGTDNEQFF. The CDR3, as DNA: TGCAGCGTGTACGGGACAGACAATGAGCAGTTCTTC.

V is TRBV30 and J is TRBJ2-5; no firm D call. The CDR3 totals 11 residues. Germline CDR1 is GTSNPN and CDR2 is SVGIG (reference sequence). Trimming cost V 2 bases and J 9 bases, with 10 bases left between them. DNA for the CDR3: TGTGCCTGGAGTTTCCGGGTGGCCCAGTACTTC. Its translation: CAWSFRVAQYF.

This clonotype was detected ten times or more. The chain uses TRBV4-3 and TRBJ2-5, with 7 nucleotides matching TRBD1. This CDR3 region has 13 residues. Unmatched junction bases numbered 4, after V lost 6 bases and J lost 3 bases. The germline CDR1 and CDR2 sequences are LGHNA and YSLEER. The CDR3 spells CASRRTGEETQYF. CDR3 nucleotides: TGCGCCAGCAGGCGTACAGGGGAAGAGACCCAGTACTTC.